This is a list of T cell receptor beta chains from one sample in a study of regulatory T cells in long-lasting Graves disease. TCRdb reanalysed the multiplex PCR reads using MiXCR and keeps one entry per CDR3 protein. The profile shows 400,000 to 550,000 distinct CDR3 sequences, about a sixth of them singletons. These same data were also listed under a study on T cells in Graves' hyperthyroidism and ophthalmopathy.

The specimen comprised peripheral blood mononuclear cells (PBMCs), sampled at new diagnosis, from a patient treated with antithyroid drugs. Source of these receptors: a woman under 40 with Graves disease. Each CDR3 is given with its conserved first and last residue. The D gene is left open where the match is weak. Where a row states a size, it is once, few, many or the class of an expanded clone; other rows omit it.

j_call | v_call | clone_size | d_call | cdr3_aa | cdr3_nt
TRBJ2-3 | TRBV5-1 | . | . | CASWEAYAVTDTQYF | TGCGCCAGCTGGGAGGCATACGCCGTCACAGATACGCAGTATTTT
TRBJ1-6 | TRBV7-2 | many | . | CASSLEGLTSPLHF | TGTGCCAGCAGCTTAGAGGGGTTGACTTCACCCCTCCACTTT
TRBJ2-7 | TRBV28 | many | . | CASSSNDREVSYEQYF | TGTGCCAGCAGTTCTAATGACAGGGAGGTCTCCTACGAGCAGTACTTC
TRBJ1-3 | TRBV20-1 | many | TRBD1 | CSLQGVAGGTIYF | TGCAGCCTACAGGGGGTCGCGGGAGGCACCATATATTTT
TRBJ1-1 | TRBV6-1 | many | . | CASSPDSVSTEAFF | TGTGCCAGCAGCCCGGACTCTGTGAGCACTGAAGCTTTCTTT
TRBJ2-1 | TRBV28 | . | . | CASSFGLARNLYNEQFF | TGTGCCAGCAGTTTCGGGCTAGCGAGGAATCTATACAATGAGCAGTTCTTC
TRBJ1-1 | TRBV18 | many | . | CASSPEGGAEAFF | TGTGCCAGCTCACCGGAGGGTGGAGCTGAAGCTTTCTTT
TRBJ2-7 | TRBV3-1 | many | . | CASSQTDEQYF | TGTGCCAGCAGCCAGACAGACGAGCAGTACTTC
TRBJ2-7 | TRBV6-1 | many | . | CASSEAFVYNYEQYF | TGTGCCAGCAGTGAAGCTTTCGTCTACAACTACGAGCAGTACTTC
TRBJ1-6 | TRBV7-2 | . | . | CASSLAGTVRSYYNSPLHF | TGTGCCAGCAGCTTAGCAGGGACGGTCAGAAGTTACTATAATTCACCCCTCCACTTT
TRBJ2-1 | TRBV28 | many | TRBD2 | CASSRTSGRANEQFF | TGTGCCAGCAGTCGGACTAGCGGGAGGGCCAATGAGCAGTTCTTC
TRBJ2-7 | TRBV28 | many | TRBD2 | CASSRLTSGIYEQYF | TGTGCCAGCAGTCGCCTGACTAGCGGAATTTACGAGCAGTACTTC
TRBJ1-2 | TRBV5-1 | many | . | CASSFGRTANYGYTF | TGCGCCAGCAGCTTTGGCAGGACAGCTAACTATGGCTACACCTTC
TRBJ1-2 | TRBV29-1 | few | TRBD1 | CSVEPLSGTEINYGYTF | TGCAGCGTTGAACCCTTGTCCGGGACAGAGATTAACTATGGCTACACCTTC
TRBJ2-1 | TRBV2 | many | TRBD2 | CASRAGLAGGGDEQFF | TGTGCCAGCAGGGCGGGACTAGCGGGAGGCGGGGATGAGCAGTTCTTC
TRBJ2-7 | TRBV28 | many | . | CASSLLFSYEQYF | TGTGCCAGCAGTTTATTATTCTCCTACGAGCAGTACTTC
TRBJ2-7 | TRBV30 | many | TRBD1 | CAWGYLRGEQYF | TGTGCCTGGGGCTACCTCAGGGGGGAGCAGTACTTC
TRBJ2-2 | TRBV6-2/TRBV6-3 | . | TRBD2 | CASSYEVRASGRSWELFF | TGTGCCAGCAGTTATGAGGTTCGGGCTAGCGGGAGAAGCTGGGAGCTGTTTTTT
TRBJ1-2 | TRBV7-2 | many | TRBD1 | CASSPTAGQGYGYTF | TGTGCCAGCAGCCCGACCGCTGGACAGGGCTATGGCTACACCTTC
TRBJ2-7 | TRBV5-1 | many | . | CASSLVRASSYEQYF | TGCGCCAGCAGCTTGGTACGAGCTAGCTCCTACGAGCAGTACTTC
TRBJ2-7 | TRBV12-3/TRBV12-4 | many | . | CASTITGGGIEQYF | TGTGCCAGCACCATCACAGGGGGGGGTATCGAGCAGTACTTC
TRBJ2-7 | TRBV5-1 | many | TRBD2 | CASNTGTRPTYEQYF | TGCGCCAGCAACACCGGGACTAGGCCCACCTACGAGCAGTACTTC
TRBJ2-1 | TRBV5-4 | many | . | CASSPRGRDEQFF | TGTGCCAGCAGCCCCCGGGGGCGGGATGAGCAGTTCTTC
TRBJ1-5 | TRBV19 | few | TRBD1 | CASTPNRGNQPQHF | TGTGCCAGTACCCCCAACAGGGGTAATCAGCCCCAGCATTTT
TRBJ2-5 | TRBV12-3/TRBV12-4 | many | . | CASNDRRGSQYF | TGTGCCAGCAACGACAGAAGGGGGTCCCAGTACTTC
TRBJ2-7 | TRBV20-1 | many | TRBD2 | CSASGGSGYEQYF | TGCAGTGCTAGTGGCGGGAGTGGGTACGAGCAGTACTTC
TRBJ2-7 | TRBV2 | many | . | CASSGAAGAIYEQYF | TGTGCCAGCAGTGGCGCGGCGGGTGCAATCTACGAGCAGTACTTC
TRBJ2-1 | TRBV5-1 | many | TRBD2 | CASGQTSPGHEQFF | TGCGCCAGCGGCCAGACTAGCCCGGGCCATGAGCAGTTCTTC
TRBJ2-5 | TRBV6-1 | many | TRBD2 | CASSRLTSGSRETQYF | TGTGCCAGCAGTCGCTTGACTAGCGGGAGCAGGGAGACCCAGTACTTC
TRBJ2-3 | TRBV28 | many | . | CASSPRHSGKMQYF | TGTGCCAGCAGCCCCCGACACTCCGGGAAGATGCAGTATTTT
TRBJ2-1 | TRBV11-2 | many | . | CASSLVKGPGGQFF | TGTGCCAGCAGCTTAGTTAAGGGTCCTGGGGGGCAGTTCTTC
TRBJ1-5 | TRBV7-6 | many | . | CASSFAGKEPQHF | TGTGCCAGCAGCTTCGCAGGGAAGGAGCCCCAGCATTTT
TRBJ1-2 | TRBV28 | many | . | CASSYREHGYTF | TGTGCCAGCAGTTACAGGGAACATGGCTACACCTTC
TRBJ1-2 | TRBV29-1 | few | . | CSVPSRWGGYTF | TGCAGCGTCCCCAGTCGGTGGGGTGGCTACACCTTC
TRBJ2-7 | TRBV6-1 | few | . | CASSEGGPLYEQYF | TGTGCCAGCAGCGAGGGTGGGCCCCTCTACGAGCAGTACTTC
TRBJ1-6 | TRBV3-1 | many | . | CASSQESRFPLTSPLHF | TGTGCCAGCAGCCAAGAGTCCCGGTTCCCATTGACTTCACCCCTCCACTTT
TRBJ1-1 | TRBV5-1 | few | TRBD1 | CASSLGVRDRGKVWSTEAFF | TGCGCCAGCAGCTTGGGTGTTAGGGACAGGGGAAAGGTTTGGAGCACTGAAGCTTTCTTT
TRBJ2-7 | TRBV2 | many | TRBD2 | CASSTGLAVSYEQYF | TGTGCCAGCAGTACCGGACTAGCGGTATCCTACGAGCAGTACTTC
TRBJ1-4 | TRBV19 | . | TRBD1 | CASSDRGTGGGKLFF | TGTGCCAGTAGTGACCGCGGGACAGGGGGCGGAAAACTGTTTTTT
TRBJ1-1 | TRBV11-2 | few | . | CASSLEGVAEAFF | TGTGCCAGCAGCTTAGAAGGGGTTGCTGAAGCTTTCTTT
TRBJ1-1 | TRBV12-3/TRBV12-4 | many | . | CASSPQSEAFF | TGTGCCAGCAGTCCCCAATCCGAAGCTTTCTTT